These 3 T cell receptor beta chains share one sample of origin, sequenced in a study of beta chain features in type 1 diabetes. Every bit of the isolated RNA underwent reverse transcription, so sequencing read expressed TCRB transcripts. Libraries were prepared by immunoSEQ multiplex PCR; TCRdb keeps only in-frame clonotypes and omits some of them. The sample lists approximately 38,000 clones; about 64% were seen once. Material: Tregs from blood. These receptors originate from a woman in her 30s in good health.

This clone was seen once. V is TRBV5-1 and J is TRBJ2-2; 15 bases align to TRBD2. This CDR3 is built from 17 residues. Germline V gene sequence: CDR1 SGHRS, CDR2 YFSETQ. V shed 3 bases and J 5 bases; nucleotides not matched to a gene: 5. The CDR3 spells CASSWGTSGRRTGELFF. In nucleotides, the CDR3 is TGCGCCAGCAGCTGGGGGACTAGCGGGAGGCGGACCGGGGAGCTGTTTTTT.

With respect to this clone: Other DNA sequences in this specimen translate into the identical CDR3. This sequence joins TRBV4-2 and TRBJ1-1, with D possibly matching TRBD1 (5 bases). The V and J ends lost 1 base and 3 bases respectively, with 6 bases between them. Germline CDR1 and CDR2: LGHNA and YNFKEQ. This CDR3 is 13 amino acids long. The CDR3 DNA sequence: TGTGCCAGCAGCCAAGGCAGGGACACTGAAGCTTTCTTT. This encodes CASSQGRDTEAFF.

DNA of the CDR3: TGTGCCAGTAGCCGGACAGGGGGCGGCGGCACTGAAGCTTTCTTT. Translating it yields CASSRTGGGGTEAFF. V usage is TRBV19 and J usage is TRBJ1-1; 11 nucleotides agree with TRBD1. V shed 6 bases, J shed 4 bases, and the junction held 7 bases outside the gene matches. This CDR3 has 15 residues. Germline V gene lookup returns CDR1 LNHDA and CDR2 SQIVND (reference sequence).